The sequence of this TCR beta chain was determined in a study of CD8+ T cells in alopecia areata. Whole-study context: Patients received oral tofacitinib, 5 to 10 mg twice daily, for moderate-to-severe alopecia areata. The study, taken as a whole, reports: Having one nonresponder leaves uncertain how baseline CD8+ expansion relates to response. Both scalp clonality and the expanded CD8+ clones among the top 100 showed a significant decrease with tofacitinib.

The CDR3 is made up of 16 amino acids. Looked up from germline, CDR1 is MNHEY and CDR2 is SVGAGI. V was shortened by 0 bases and J by 0 bases, with 6 bases between the two germline ends. With respect to this clone: What it binds is not known.

Regarding treatment: oral pan-JAK inhibitor, 5-10 mg twice daily. Extraction and reverse transcription of RNA yielded cDNA as the sequencing template. Only in-frame clones appear in the TCRdb table, and some are missing; sequencing was by immunoSEQ multiplex PCR. The profile shows some 190,000 clones, 45% to 60% of them singletons. V and J are TRBV6-5 and TRBJ1-6, with no clear D. The receptor comes from a human donor with alopecia areata. The starting material was CD8+ T cells sorted from blood, obtained at roughly week 53, from a patient treated with tofacitinib. Here the CDR3 reads CASSYSRSSYNSPLHF. The CDR3 bases are TGTGCCAGCAGTTACTCCCGTAGCTCCTATAATTCACCCCTCCACTTT.